What follows are 20 T cell receptor beta chains derived from one specimen sequenced in a study of T cells in Graves' hyperthyroidism and ophthalmopathy. Amplification of TCR beta CDR3 regions used RNA as the template. The HTBI primer set drove a first-round RT-PCR of the TCR CDR3. A single record per CDR3 protein comes from TCRdb applying MiXCR to the multiplex PCR reads. The sample has some 620,000 distinct CDR3 sequences, around 16% seen once. Sequencing was performed on blood. The source of these receptors is a woman in her twenties or thirties with Graves' hyperthyroidism.

The sample holds many counts of this clonotype. The gene calls are TRBV12-3 or TRBV12-4 and TRBJ2-1; TRBD2 is a possible D gene (5 bases). CDR3 length: 15 amino acids. V gave up 3 bases and J gave up 9 bases, with 18 bases separating them. CDR3 bases: TGTGCCAGCAGTTTTCTCGGCGGGCACCTGAGTGAGCAGTTCTTC. Protein sequence: CASSFLGGHLSEQFF.

This clonotype was observed at least ten times. This chain links TRBV20-1 with TRBJ1-5; D possibly corresponds to TRBD1 (6 bases). Trimming took off 4 bases at V and 2 bases at J, with 9 bases between the two ends. Germline loops: CDR1 DFQATT, CDR2 SNEGSKA (reference sequence). The CDR3 runs to 13 residues. The CDR3 DNA is TGCAGTGCTACTCGACAGGGCAATCAGCCCCAGCATTTT. Its translation is CSATRQGNQPQHF.

This clonotype was seen at least ten times. The chain links TRBV5-6 to TRBJ2-3; D is undetermined. With 4 bases removed from V and 1 base from J, the gap between germline ends came to 10 bases. CDR3 size: 14 residues. The V gene's germline CDR1 is SGHDT and CDR2 YYEEEE. CDR3 bases: TGTGCCAGCAGCGTACCCACGGGCACAGATACGCAGTATTTT. As protein: CASSVPTGTDTQYF.

This clonotype was seen more than once but under ten times. This rearrangement joins TRBV5-5 to TRBJ2-3, with TRBD1 matching over 7 bases. The CDR3 runs 16 residues. Trimming took 4 bases from V and 0 from J; bases not matched to a gene: 8. From germline, CDR1 is SGHKS and CDR2 YYEKEE (reference sequence). CDR3 coding DNA: TGTGCCAGCAGCCGTGACAGGGACCATAGCACAGATACGCAGTATTTT. This gives the protein CASSRDRDHSTDTQYF.

This clonotype was counted many times. The rearrangement links TRBV20-1 to TRBJ2-7; 14 positions agree with TRBD2. The length of the CDR3 is 14 residues. V lost 6 bases and J lost 6; bases outside the gene matches: 7. Germline assignment: CDR1 DFQATT and CDR2 SNEGSKA (reference sequence). CDR3 amino acids: CSALGTSGSGEQYF. The CDR3 nucleotides are TGCAGTGCGCTCGGGACTAGCGGGAGCGGCGAGCAGTACTTC.

There are a few counts of this clonotype. This could be a read error, since a much larger clone is one nucleotide away. The chain links TRBV28 to TRBJ2-7; D not resolved. The germline V and J ends were trimmed by 8 bases and 5 bases, with 19 bases remaining between them. The length of the CDR3 is 14 residues. Germline CDR1 and CDR2: MDHEN and SYDVKM. CDR3 nucleotides: TGTGCCAGCTGCTCCGGGTCCTTTGGCCACGAGCAGTACTTC. As protein: CASCSGSFGHEQYF.

There are a few counts of this clonotype. The chain couples TRBV7-2 to TRBJ1-3; TRBD1 is a possible D gene (5 bases). V was clipped by 7 bases and J by 0 bases, with 10 bases between them. The CDR3 spans 14 residues. The V gene's germline CDR1 is SGHTA and CDR2 FQGNSA. DNA of the CDR3: TGTGCCAGCATCCAAGACAGCTCTGGAAACACCATATATTTT. Translated, it gives CASIQDSSGNTIYF.

This clonotype occurred many times. This chain uses TRBV28 with TRBJ2-7; D may match TRBD1 or TRBD2 (6 bases each). The CDR3 runs to 14 residues. Looked up from germline, CDR1 is MDHEN and CDR2 is SYDVKM. Trimming took off 5 bases at V and 5 bases at J, with 16 bases between the two ends. CDR3 loop: CASSGGGGRNEQYF. Written as DNA, the CDR3 is TGTGCCAGCAGTGGCGGTGGGGGGCGGAACGAGCAGTACTTC.

This clonotype occurred many times. The chain joins TRBV18 to TRBJ2-7, with TRBD1 matching 10 bases. After removal of 7 bases from V and 5 bases from J, the junction contained 11 bases not matched to a gene. This CDR3 has 15 residues. Per germline, CDR1 KGHSH and CDR2 LQKENI. The CDR3 bases are TGTGCCAGCTACTTCCGGGACAGGGGCTACCACGAGCAGTACTTC. Protein sequence: CASYFRDRGYHEQYF.

This clonotype was recorded a few times. This chain links TRBV12-3 or TRBV12-4 with TRBJ2-7; a possible D gene is TRBD1 (5 bases). Trimming pared 6 bases from V and 6 bases from J, leaving 12 bases between. This CDR3 region has 12 residues. The CDR3 loop reads CASSLVQGEQYF. The CDR3 nucleotides read TGTGCCAGCAGCCTAGTCCAGGGCGAGCAGTACTTC.

This clonotype was found a few times. The chain employs TRBV12-3 or TRBV12-4 and TRBJ1-1; D call uncertain. This CDR3 is built from 14 residues. The V gene lost 2 bases and the J gene lost 5 bases, with 12 bases spanning the gap. The CDR3 loop reads CASSLWRGGTEAFF. CDR3 coding DNA: TGTGCCAGCAGTTTATGGCGGGGAGGAACTGAAGCTTTCTTT.

About this clonotype itself: A read error is possible here, since a much larger clone lies one base away. This chain connects TRBV30 to TRBJ2-7; TRBD2 is a possible D gene (6 bases). Germline CDR1 is GTSNPN and CDR2 is SVGIG (reference sequence). The CDR3 length is 11 residues. The DNA for the CDR3 is TGTGCCTGGAGCGGGAGCTACGAGCAGTGCTTC. Protein product: CAWSGSYEQCF.

This clonotype was counted only a few times. V and J are TRBV4-1 and TRBJ2-3, with TRBD2 matching over 7 bases. Unmatched junction bases numbered 5, after V lost 2 bases and J lost 3 bases. The germline gives CDR1 MGHRA, CDR2 YSYEKL. This CDR3 contains 15 residues. The CDR3 nucleotides are TGCGCCAGCAGCCAATGGCTAGCGGTGACAGATACGCAGTATTTT. This sequence encodes CASSQWLAVTDTQYF.

This clonotype was seen repeatedly, ten times or more. The genes are TRBV28 and TRBJ2-1, with a tentative D call TRBD2 (6 bases). The germline gives CDR1 MDHEN, CDR2 SYDVKM. V was trimmed by 8 bases and J by 7 bases, leaving 18 bases between them. The CDR3 is 14 residues long. In DNA, the CDR3 is TGTGCCAGCGGAGGGTTCGGGGCGGGGAATGAGCAGTTCTTC. Protein: CASGGFGAGNEQFF.

This clonotype was seen a few times. This rearrangement joins TRBV6-2 or TRBV6-3 to TRBJ1-5; D perhaps matches TRBD1 (5 bases). Germline V gene data show CDR1 as MNHEY and CDR2 as SVGEGT. The CDR3 spans 15 residues. Trimming shortened V by 7 bases and J by 6 bases, and 19 bases separated the two germline ends. The DNA of the CDR3 is TGTGCCAGCACCCGATCAGGACAATCCCCTCAGCCCCAGCATTTT. Translation: CASTRSGQSPQPQHF.

This chain joins TRBV5-4 and TRBJ2-1; 7 nucleotides agree with TRBD2. The CDR3 is made up of 15 amino acids. CDR1 and CDR2 (germline): SGHNT, YYREEE (reference sequence). J lost 3 bases, V lost 1 base, and 4 bases had no gene match. The CDR3 DNA reads as TGTGCCAGCAGCTTGAACGCGGGAGACTACAATGAGCAGTTCTTC. It translates to CASSLNAGDYNEQFF.

With respect to this clonotype: An end of the junction differs from the germline gene, which may be a read error. The rearrangement joins TRBV5-1 to TRBJ1-4, with TRBD1 as a possible D gene (5 bases). Germline V gene lookup returns CDR1 SGHRS and CDR2 YFSETQ. This CDR3 contains 14 residues. CDR3 loop: CASSSRWGNEKLFF. Written as DNA, the CDR3 is TGTGCCAGCAGCTCTCGGTGGGGGAATGAAAAACTGTTTTTT.

This clonotype was picked up many times. J is TRBJ2-3 and V is TRBV2; weak D call: TRBD2 (6 bases). Looked up from germline, CDR1 is SNHLY and CDR2 is FYNNEI. CDR3 length: 17 amino acids. V was pared by 6 bases and J by 2 bases, with 21 bases between. This chain's CDR3 is CASSTPTEGTVTDTQYF. The CDR3 bases are TGTGCCAGCAGCACCCCAACGGAGGGGACTGTCACAGATACGCAGTATTTT. Drawing the rest from reference TRBV2 and TRBJ2-3, the complete variable domain is EPEVTQTPSHQVTQMGQEVILRCVPISNHLYFYWYRQILGQKVEFLVSFYNNEISEKSEIFDDQFSVERPDGSNFTLKIRSTKLEDSAMYFCASSTPTEGTVTDTQYFGPGTRLTVL.

This clonotype came up a few times. The rearrangement uses TRBV5-1 and TRBJ2-1, with a possible D match to TRBD2 (5 bases). Germline V gene sequence: CDR1 SGHRS, CDR2 YFSETQ. The CDR3 covers 15 residues. The ends were cut back, 4 bases at V and 5 bases at J, with 16 bases in the middle. Written as DNA, the CDR3 is TGCGCCAGCAGCGTAGATTCTCCCGGGGACAATGAGCAGTTCTTC. It codes for CASSVDSPGDNEQFF.

This chain joins TRBV13 and TRBJ2-1; D is perhaps TRBD2 (5 bases). The germline V gene encodes CDR1 PRHDT and CDR2 FYEKMQ (reference sequence). The CDR3 totals 11 residues. Trimming stripped 4 bases from V and 8 bases from J, with 6 bases between. CDR3 region: CASSSGYEQFF. CDR3 sequence (DNA): TGTGCCAGCAGCTCGGGATATGAGCAGTTCTTC.